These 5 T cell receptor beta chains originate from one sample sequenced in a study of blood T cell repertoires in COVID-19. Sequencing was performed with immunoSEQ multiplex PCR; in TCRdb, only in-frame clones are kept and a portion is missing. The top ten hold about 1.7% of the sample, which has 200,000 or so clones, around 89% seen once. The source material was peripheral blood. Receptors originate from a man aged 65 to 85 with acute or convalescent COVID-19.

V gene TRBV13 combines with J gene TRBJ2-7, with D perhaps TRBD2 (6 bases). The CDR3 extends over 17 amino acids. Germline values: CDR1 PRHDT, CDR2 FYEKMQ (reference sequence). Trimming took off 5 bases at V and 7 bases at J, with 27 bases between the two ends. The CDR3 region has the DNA TGTGCCAGCAGCCGCCTGAGTGGGGGGAGAAGCGGCAAAGAGCAGTACTTC. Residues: CASSRLSGGRSGKEQYF.

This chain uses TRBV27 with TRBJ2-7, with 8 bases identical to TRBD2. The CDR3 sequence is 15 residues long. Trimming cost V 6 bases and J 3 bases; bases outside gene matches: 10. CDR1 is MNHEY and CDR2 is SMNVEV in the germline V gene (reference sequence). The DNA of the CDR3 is TGTGCCAGCAGGCCCGGTGGGACTAGACACTACGAGCAGTACTTC. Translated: CASRPGGTRHYEQYF.

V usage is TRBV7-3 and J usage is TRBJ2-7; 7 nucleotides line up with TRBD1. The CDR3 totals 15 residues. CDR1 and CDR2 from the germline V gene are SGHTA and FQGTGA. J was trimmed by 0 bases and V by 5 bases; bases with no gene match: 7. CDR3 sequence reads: CASSQDRVSSYEQYF. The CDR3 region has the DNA TGTGCCAGCAGCCAAGACAGGGTAAGCTCCTACGAGCAGTACTTC.

Here the CDR3 reads CASSVAGGELGDTQYF. The CDR3 bases are TGTGCCAGCAGCGTAGCCGGGGGGGAGCTGGGAGATACGCAGTATTTT. The chain employs TRBV9 and TRBJ2-3; 8 bases are a match to TRBD2. V lost 0 bases, J lost 5 bases, and 8 bases stayed unmatched. The CDR3 extends over 16 amino acids. CDR1 is SGDLS and CDR2 is YYNGEE in the germline V gene.

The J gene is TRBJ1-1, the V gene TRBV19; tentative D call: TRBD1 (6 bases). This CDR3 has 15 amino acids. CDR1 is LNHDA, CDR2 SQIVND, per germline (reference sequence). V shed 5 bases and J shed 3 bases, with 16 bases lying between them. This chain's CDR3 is CASSELRGIYTEAFF. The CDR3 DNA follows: TGTGCCAGTAGTGAACTCAGGGGAATTTACACTGAAGCTTTCTTT. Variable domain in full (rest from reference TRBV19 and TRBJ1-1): DGGITQSPKYLFRKEGQNVTLSCEQNLNHDAMYWYRQDPGQGLRLIYYSQIVNDFQKGDIAEGYSVSREKKESFPLTVTSAQKNPTAFYLCASSELRGIYTEAFFGQGTRLTVV.